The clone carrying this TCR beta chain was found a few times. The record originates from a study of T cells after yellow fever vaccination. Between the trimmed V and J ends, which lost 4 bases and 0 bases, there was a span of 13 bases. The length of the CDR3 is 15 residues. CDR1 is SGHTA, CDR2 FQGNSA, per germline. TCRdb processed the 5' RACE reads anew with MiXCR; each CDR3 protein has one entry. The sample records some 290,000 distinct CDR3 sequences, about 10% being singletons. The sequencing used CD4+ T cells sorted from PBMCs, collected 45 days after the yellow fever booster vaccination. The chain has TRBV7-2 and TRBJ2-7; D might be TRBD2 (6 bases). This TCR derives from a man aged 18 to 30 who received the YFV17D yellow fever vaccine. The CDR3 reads CASSSVAGTSYEQYF. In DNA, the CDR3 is TGTGCCAGCAGCTCCGTGGCGGGGACCTCCTACGAGCAGTACTTC.